Below, one T cell receptor (beta chain) is given with its context. This clonotype was seen only a few times. Its recognized antigen is unknown. It has no much larger one-base neighbor in the sample; base qualities were not kept. The run used an Illumina NovaSeq 6000. TCRalpha and TCRbeta cDNA libraries were built by 5'RACE with constant-segment primers, adding sample barcodes and unique molecular identifiers. Trizol reagent was used to extract RNA from every sample. Amplification of the libraries took two PCR steps, and the second step added a second sample barcode plus Illumina TruSeq adapters. The libraries were sequenced on an Illumina NovaSeq using 2 x 150 bp paired-end reads. The paper's processing steps were these. With migec v1.2.7, reads were demultiplexed and then collapsed into UMI-guided consensus sequences. Using mixcr v2.1.11, UMI consensuses were aligned to TRA and TRB V and J templates and then assembled into clonotypes. Clonotypes were classified as expanded or contracted when called significant by both edgeR and NoisET, with noise models trained on biological replicates. For edgeR calls, a false discovery rate-adjusted p below 0.01 and a log2 fold-change threshold of 1 were applied. As an exploratory analysis of dynamics, max-normalized trajectories of the 1000 most abundant clonotypes were examined by PCA with hierarchical clustering. Separately sequenced CD4+ and CD8+ repertoires were used to assign the CD4 or CD8 phenotype of responding clones. TCRdb applied fastp at Q25 and MiXCR to the public reads, then kept only in-frame beta chains. CDR3 protein sequences are deduplicated, and each keeps its most common genes and DNA. TCRdb assigned the V and J calls; the authors' analysis was not used. The sample table contains tens of thousands of distinct CDR3 sequences; only one count was recorded for approximately 15% of them. The ten most abundant clones make up roughly 30% of the sample.

This entry is derived from a study of T-cell memory formation after mild COVID-19 listed by TCRdb under 2021. Notes on the research overall: TCR sequence clusters from the two donors were largely donor specific. In a couple of donors, T-cell clones that expanded and contracted after mild COVID-19 were tracked by sequencing TCRalpha and TCRbeta repertoires over time. Two young, previously healthy adult volunteers, one female and one male, were included in the cohort.

PBMCs were isolated by Ficoll-Paque density gradient centrifugation. Relative to germline, V is 8 bases shorter and J is 7 bases shorter, with 12 bases between their ends. Taken from cysteine to phenylalanine, the CDR3 has 13 residues. CDR3 DNA only is kept here, 39 bases in frame from base 1. Taken from the germline V gene (reference sequence), the CDR1 and CDR2 loops are LNHNV and YYDKDF. General study outcomes and caveats: The study covered only a couple of mild cases, and larger cohorts including severe cases with pre-infection samples were considered necessary. From day 15 to 85, contracting clones showed balanced CD4/CD8 phenotypes, whereas a second wave of clones that expanded from day 15 to 37 leaned towards CD4+. Some responding clones were detected in pre-infection memory, which suggested that pre-existing cross-reactive memory T cells had joined the SARS-CoV-2 response. SARS-CoV-2 specificity of the second-wave clones peaking on day 37 was not confirmed. Contracting CD4+ clones appeared mostly in the CM and EM memory subsets, whereas CD8+ clones were enriched in EMRA.

The origin of this receptor is an adult woman who had mild COVID-19 (a few samples of this study predate the infection). The sample titles of this study are shuffled in the database, so cell type and time point are left out; the donor was told from shared clones. Sequences were obtained from PBMCs or a T cell subset sorted from them (not recorded which). This chain joins TRBV15 to TRBJ1-6; the D gene is not confidently resolved. The bases read TGTGCCACCGGACCGTCCCGGAATTCACCCCTCCACTTT. Its protein product is CATGPSRNSPLHF.